One sample yielded the 23 T cell receptor beta chains listed below, sequenced in a study of blood T cell repertoires in COVID-19. Assay: immunoSEQ multiplex PCR; the TCRdb copy retains only in-frame clones and omits some. The table includes roughly 110,000 clones, 75% to 85% detected once. The sequenced sample was peripheral blood. These receptors were collected from an elderly man with COVID-19, enrolled during active disease.

The V and J genes are TRBV2 and TRBJ1-1, with 10 positions matching TRBD1. The CDR3 length is 13 residues. Losses at the gene ends were 6 bases for V and 6 bases for J; bases not matched to a gene: 4. CDR1 SNHLY and CDR2 FYNNEI come from the germline V gene. CDR3 sequence reads: CASRDRGLAEAFF. CDR3 nucleotide sequence: TGTGCCAGCAGGGACAGGGGGTTAGCTGAAGCTTTCTTT.

The chain joins TRBV7-2 to TRBJ1-1, with 11 bases aligning to TRBD1. V shed 1 base and J 4 bases; nucleotides not matched to a gene: 2. Germline V lookup: CDR1 SGHTA, CDR2 FQGNSA. The CDR3 length is 15 residues. This CDR3 is CASSLGTGGITEAFF. The CDR3 nucleotides are TGTGCCAGCAGCTTAGGGACAGGGGGCATCACTGAAGCTTTCTTT.

The chain combines TRBV9 with TRBJ2-5; possibly TRBD1 for D (5 bases). CDR1 and CDR2 from the germline V gene are SGDLS and YYNGEE. V was pared by 0 bases and J by 1 base, with 13 bases between. The CDR3 runs to 16 residues. CDR3 sequence reads: CASSVAPIGAQETQYF. As DNA, the CDR3 is TGTGCCAGCAGCGTAGCCCCCATAGGGGCCCAAGAGACCCAGTACTTC.

The CDR3 reads CASSKPGQGAREQYF. Written as DNA, the CDR3 is TGTGCCAGCAGTAAACCAGGACAGGGGGCGCGAGAGCAGTACTTC. This rearrangement joins TRBV28 to TRBJ2-7, with 11 nucleotides matching TRBD1. This CDR3 has 15 amino acids. Germline V lookup: CDR1 MDHEN, CDR2 SYDVKM. Losses at the gene ends were 5 bases for V and 7 bases for J; bases not matched to a gene: 10.

The chain carries TRBV9 and TRBJ2-2, with D perhaps matching TRBD2 (5 bases). The germline V gene has CDR1 SGDLS and CDR2 YYNGEE. Trimming cost V 3 bases and J 1 base, with 13 bases left between them. The CDR3 is made up of 16 amino acids. The CDR3 region is CASSARPGENTGELFF. CDR3 coding DNA: TGTGCCAGCAGCGCCCGACCCGGGGAGAACACCGGGGAGCTGTTTTTT.

The chain has TRBV19 and TRBJ2-2, with 8 bases fitting TRBD2. The CDR3 totals 14 residues. V lost 6 bases to trimming and J lost 7 bases; unmatched junction nucleotides: 7. Germline V gives CDR1 LNHDA, CDR2 SQIVND (reference sequence). The CDR3 region is CASRSLAAVGELFF. In DNA form, the CDR3 reads TGTGCCAGTAGATCACTAGCGGCGGTCGGGGAGCTGTTTTTT.

V gene TRBV6-6 combines with J gene TRBJ2-7; tentatively, D is TRBD1 (7 bases). This CDR3 contains 14 residues. V was trimmed by 6 bases and J by 3 bases, leaving 15 bases between them. From germline, CDR1 is MNHNY and CDR2 SVGAGI (reference sequence). The CDR3 DNA reads as TGTGCCAGCAGCGTAGGACAGGACTACTACGAGCAGTACTTC. Amino acids: CASSVGQDYYEQYF.

This chain uses TRBV6-1 with TRBJ2-1, with a tentative D call TRBD2 (6 bases). V dropped 2 bases and J dropped 15 bases, with 20 bases sitting between them. The CDR3 has 14 residues. Germline V gene lookup returns CDR1 MNHNS and CDR2 SASEGT. DNA of the CDR3: TGTGCCAGCAGTGAACATCCGTCTAGCGCACTAGGGTTCTTC. This gives the protein CASSEHPSSALGFF.

The V gene is TRBV5-1, the J gene TRBJ2-1; 9 bases align to TRBD2. This CDR3 spans 15 amino acids. Germline loops: CDR1 SGHRS, CDR2 YFSETQ. V was clipped by 5 bases and J by 4 bases; unmatched bases: 7. The CDR3 here is CASRWMAGGYNEQFF. CDR3 in DNA: TGCGCCAGCAGGTGGATGGCGGGAGGGTACAATGAGCAGTTCTTC.

V and J are TRBV5-6 and TRBJ1-5, with 10 bases aligning to TRBD1. Germline-derived CDR1 and CDR2 are SGHDT and YYEEEE. Trimming took 4 bases from V and 6 from J; bases not matched to a gene: 4. The CDR3 has 14 amino acids. CDR3 sequence (DNA): TGTGCCAGCAGCACGACAGGGGGCGGTCAGCCCCAGCATTTT. It specifies CASSTTGGGQPQHF.

The genes are TRBV5-5 and TRBJ1-1, with D perhaps matching TRBD1 (6 bases). The CDR3 length is 13 residues. Germline CDR1 is SGHKS and CDR2 is YYEKEE (reference sequence). V was trimmed by 2 bases and J by 4 bases, leaving 9 bases between them. DNA of the CDR3: TGTGCCAGCAGCTTATGGACAGTCACTGAAGCTTTCTTT. The encoded protein is CASSLWTVTEAFF.

This chain links TRBV3-1 (or the pseudogene TRBV3-2) with TRBJ2-1; a weak D match, TRBD1 (6 bases). Trimming removed 5 bases from V and 5 bases from J, with 19 bases in between. The CDR3 spans 16 residues. Germline-derived CDR1 and CDR2 are LGHDT and YNNKEL (reference sequence). The chain's CDR3 is CASSSRTGIIDNEQFF. In DNA form, the CDR3 reads TGTGCCAGCAGCAGTCGAACAGGGATAATCGACAATGAGCAGTTCTTC.

The chain recombines TRBV5-4 with TRBJ1-5; D is uncertain. This CDR3 is built from 14 residues. Germline CDR1 SGHNT, CDR2 YYREEE (reference sequence). V was cut by 0 bases and J by 2 bases, with 6 bases left in between. CDR3 sequence (DNA): TGTGCCAGCAGCTTGGACGGGGGCAATCAGCCCCAGCATTTT. Protein sequence: CASSLDGGNQPQHF.

This chain connects TRBV4-2 to TRBJ2-5, with TRBD1 as a possible D gene (5 bases). Deletions cut 6 bases from V and 4 bases from J, with 24 bases between. This CDR3 is 17 amino acids long. Germline CDR1 is LGHNA and CDR2 is YNFKEQ. CDR3 nucleotide sequence: TGTGCCAGCAGTGCCTTCGTCGGAGAGCAGGGATCAGAGACCCAGTACTTC. This encodes CASSAFVGEQGSETQYF.

Details on this clone: At one end, the junction sequence differs from germline, possibly due to a read error. The gene calls are TRBV19 and TRBJ1-3; perhaps TRBD1 as D (5 bases). CDR3 size: 15 residues. Germline V gives CDR1 LNHDA, CDR2 SQIVND (reference sequence). CDR3 protein: CASTVFRDSGDTIYF. The CDR3 DNA is TGTGCCAGTACCGTTTTTCGGGACTCTGGAGACACCATATATTTT. The whole variable domain, filled in from reference TRBV19 and TRBJ1-3, reads DGGITQSPKYLFRKEGQNVTLSCEQNLNHDAMYWYRQDPGQGLRLIYYSQIVNDFQKGDIAEGYSVSREKKESFPLTVTSAQKNPTAFYLCASTVFRDSGDTIYFGEGSWLTVV.

The chain combines TRBV6-5 with TRBJ1-2; a possible D gene is TRBD1 (5 bases). V lost 0 bases, J lost 4 bases, and 12 bases lay in between. The CDR3 is 15 amino acids. The germline CDR1 and CDR2 sequences are MNHEY and SVGAGI. The CDR3 spells CASSYSSGSTYGYTF. The CDR3 DNA sequence: TGTGCCAGCAGTTACTCGTCAGGGTCGACCTATGGCTACACCTTC.

The chain recombines TRBV6-5 with TRBJ2-1, with 10 nucleotides matching TRBD2. This CDR3 comprises 15 residues. Per germline, CDR1 MNHEY and CDR2 SVGAGI. The ends lost 6 bases at V and 5 bases at J; junction bases unmatched: 7. The CDR3 loop reads CASSRGSGRDNEQFF. The DNA for the CDR3 is TGTGCCAGCAGCCGGGGGAGCGGGAGGGACAATGAGCAGTTCTTC.

The chain joins TRBV6-6 to TRBJ1-5; unclear D gene. Per the germline V gene, CDR1 is MNHNY and CDR2 is SVGAGI (reference sequence). The V end lost 9 bases, the J end lost 0 bases, and 12 bases lay between the germline ends. CDR3 size: 14 residues. The CDR3 region is CASGEPYSNQPQHF. In nucleotides, the CDR3 is TGTGCCAGTGGGGAGCCTTATAGCAATCAGCCCCAGCATTTT.

This clone was seen once. V and J are TRBV4-1 and TRBJ2-3; 10 bases agree with TRBD2. The CDR3 has 17 residues. Germline assignment: CDR1 MGHRA and CDR2 YSYEKL. With 3 bases clipped from V and 3 bases from J, the junction kept 9 bases outside the gene matches. The CDR3 spells CASSHSGTSVATDTQYF. DNA for the CDR3: TGCGCCAGCAGCCATTCCGGGACTAGCGTTGCGACAGATACGCAGTATTTT.

V gene TRBV6-5 combines with J gene TRBJ2-3; D possibly corresponds to TRBD2 (5 bases). In germline, CDR1 is MNHEY, CDR2 SVGAGI. The CDR3 spans 13 residues. The ends were cut back, 2 bases at V and 3 bases at J, with 6 bases in the middle. DNA for the CDR3: TGTGCCAGCAGTTACGCGGGTACAGATACGCAGTATTTT. Protein: CASSYAGTDTQYF.

The chain is built from TRBV9 and TRBJ1-5; D may be TRBD1 (6 bases). Per germline, CDR1 SGDLS and CDR2 YYNGEE. V lost 0 bases to trimming and J lost 7 bases, with 14 bases between them. The CDR3 has 15 amino acids. In DNA form, the CDR3 reads TGTGCCAGCAGCGTAGGTGGGGGCGCCGGACAGCCCCAGCATTTT. It yields the protein CASSVGGGAGQPQHF. Supplemented by reference TRBV9 and TRBJ1-5, the full variable domain reads DSGVTQTPKHLITATGQRVTLRCSPRSGDLSVYWYQQSLDQGLQFLIQYYNGEERAKGNILERFSAQQFPDLHSELNLSSLELGDSALYFCASSVGGGAGQPQHFGDGTRLSIL.

The gene calls are TRBV6-2 or TRBV6-3 and TRBJ2-5; 11 bases fit TRBD2. V shed 6 bases, J shed 5 bases, and the junction held 11 bases outside the gene matches. The CDR3 is 16 residues long. Germline V gene sequence: CDR1 MNHEY, CDR2 SVGEGT. DNA of the CDR3: TGTGCCAGCAGCTTCGCCCCGACTAGCGGGATGGAGACCCAGTACTTC. Translated, it gives CASSFAPTSGMETQYF.

This rearrangement joins TRBV28 to TRBJ1-1, with 7 bases lining up with TRBD1. J lost 5 bases, V lost 0 bases, and 21 bases had no gene match. The length of the CDR3 is 20 residues. Germline V gene sequence: CDR1 MDHEN, CDR2 SYDVKM. CDR3 DNA sequence: TGTGCCAGCAGTTTATGGGACCCGATGACAGGGTTGTTAGGGGGGACTGAAGCTTTCTTT. Translated: CASSLWDPMTGLLGGTEAFF.